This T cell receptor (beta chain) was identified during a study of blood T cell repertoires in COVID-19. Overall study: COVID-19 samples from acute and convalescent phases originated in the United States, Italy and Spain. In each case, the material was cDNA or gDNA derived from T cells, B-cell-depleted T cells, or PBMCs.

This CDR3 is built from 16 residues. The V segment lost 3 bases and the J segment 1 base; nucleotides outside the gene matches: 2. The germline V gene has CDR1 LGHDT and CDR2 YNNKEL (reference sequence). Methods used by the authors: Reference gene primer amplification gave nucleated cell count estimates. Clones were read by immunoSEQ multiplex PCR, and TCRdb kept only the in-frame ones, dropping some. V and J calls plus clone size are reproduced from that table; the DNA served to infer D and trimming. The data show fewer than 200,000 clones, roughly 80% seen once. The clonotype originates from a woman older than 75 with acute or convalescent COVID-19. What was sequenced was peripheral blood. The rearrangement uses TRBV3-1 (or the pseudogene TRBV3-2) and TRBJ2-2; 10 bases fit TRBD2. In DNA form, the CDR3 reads TGTGCCAGCAGCCACAGACTAGCGGGGAACACCGGGGAGCTGTTTTTT. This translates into CASSHRLAGNTGELFF.